Listed below are T cell receptor beta chains from one sample, sequenced in a study of blood T cell repertoires in COVID-19. Only in-frame clones appear in the TCRdb table, and some are missing; sequencing was by immunoSEQ multiplex PCR. The data show over 200,000 clones, 89% seen once. The material sequenced was peripheral blood. The receptors were sampled from a man in his sixties who had recovered from COVID-19. Each CDR3 is given with its conserved first and last residue. The order of the fields is D gene, V gene, clone size, J gene, CDR3 protein, CDR3 DNA. A D gene is named only where the DNA matches it firmly. Only some rows state a clone size, as once, few, many or a class for expanded clones.

D gene: .; V gene: TRBV15; clone size: .; J gene: TRBJ1-3; CDR3 protein: CATSRETDTIYF; CDR3 DNA: TGTGCCACCAGCAGAGAGACAGACACCATATATTTT
D gene: TRBD2; V gene: TRBV27; clone size: .; J gene: TRBJ2-7; CDR3 protein: CASAASGGPQYEQYF; CDR3 DNA: TGTGCCAGCGCCGCTAGCGGGGGGCCTCAATACGAGCAGTACTTC
D gene: .; V gene: TRBV6-5; clone size: .; J gene: TRBJ2-5; CDR3 protein: CASRRTGTETQYF; CDR3 DNA: TGTGCCAGCAGACGGACTGGTACCGAGACCCAGTACTTC
D gene: TRBD2; V gene: TRBV18; clone size: .; J gene: TRBJ2-2; CDR3 protein: CASSSFSGSANTGELFF; CDR3 DNA: TGTGCCAGCTCTTCGTTTAGCGGGTCAGCGAACACCGGGGAGCTGTTTTTT
D gene: .; V gene: TRBV7-9; clone size: once; J gene: TRBJ1-4; CDR3 protein: CASSSPGNNHEKLFF; CDR3 DNA: TGTGCCAGCAGCTCCCCGGGGAATAATCATGAAAAACTGTTTTTT
D gene: .; V gene: TRBV7-6; clone size: .; J gene: TRBJ2-6; CDR3 protein: CASSSGRSGANVLTF; CDR3 DNA: TGTGCCAGCAGCAGCGGGCGCTCTGGGGCCAACGTCCTGACTTTC
D gene: TRBD1; V gene: TRBV11-2; clone size: .; J gene: TRBJ2-7; CDR3 protein: CASSVTGNYEQYF; CDR3 DNA: TGTGCCAGCAGCGTGACAGGGAACTACGAGCAGTACTTC
D gene: .; V gene: TRBV11-1; clone size: .; J gene: TRBJ2-5; CDR3 protein: CASTAMEGKKETQYF; CDR3 DNA: TGTGCCAGCACAGCTATGGAGGGGAAAAAAGAGACCCAGTACTTC
D gene: .; V gene: TRBV19; clone size: .; J gene: TRBJ1-1; CDR3 protein: CASSMIAGTTEAFF; CDR3 DNA: TGTGCCAGTAGTATGATTGCAGGGACAACTGAAGCTTTCTTT
D gene: TRBD2; V gene: TRBV7-2; clone size: .; J gene: TRBJ2-7; CDR3 protein: CASSLRAGVPHEQYF; CDR3 DNA: TGTGCCAGCAGCTTAAGAGCGGGGGTCCCCCACGAGCAGTACTTC
D gene: TRBD1; V gene: TRBV28; clone size: .; J gene: TRBJ2-7; CDR3 protein: CASSLPGQAQNLYF; CDR3 DNA: TGTGCCAGCAGCCTCCCCGGACAGGCCCAGAATTTGTACTTC
D gene: .; V gene: TRBV11-3; clone size: .; J gene: TRBJ2-1; CDR3 protein: CASSGRGEQFF; CDR3 DNA: TGTGCCAGCAGCGGACGGGGTGAGCAGTTCTTC
D gene: .; V gene: TRBV24-1; clone size: .; J gene: TRBJ2-1; CDR3 protein: CATSDAGLSGSYNEQFF; CDR3 DNA: TGTGCCACCAGTGATGCCGGACTAAGCGGGTCCTACAATGAGCAGTTCTTC
D gene: TRBD1; V gene: TRBV28; clone size: .; J gene: TRBJ2-7; CDR3 protein: CASRSGQGRKSYEQYF; CDR3 DNA: TGTGCCAGCAGGTCGGGACAGGGAAGGAAATCCTACGAGCAGTACTTC
D gene: .; V gene: TRBV7-3; clone size: .; J gene: TRBJ2-7; CDR3 protein: CASSLDGVLDEQYF; CDR3 DNA: TGTGCCAGCAGCTTGGACGGGGTACTGGACGAGCAGTACTTC
D gene: TRBD2; V gene: TRBV6-6; clone size: once; J gene: TRBJ2-4; CDR3 protein: CASSLSGSFQNIQYF; CDR3 DNA: TGTGCCAGCAGCCTTAGCGGGAGCTTTCAAAACATTCAGTACTTC
D gene: .; V gene: TRBV7-9; clone size: .; J gene: TRBJ1-3; CDR3 protein: CASSLEYSYSGNTIYF; CDR3 DNA: TGTGCCAGCAGCTTAGAGTACAGCTATTCTGGAAACACCATATATTTT
D gene: TRBD2; V gene: TRBV4-1; clone size: once; J gene: TRBJ2-2; CDR3 protein: CASSQRGVAGVGELFF; CDR3 DNA: TGCGCCAGCAGCCAGAGGGGAGTAGCGGGGGTGGGGGAGCTGTTTTTT
D gene: .; V gene: TRBV6-1; clone size: .; J gene: TRBJ2-7; CDR3 protein: CASSEDLGTVTYEQYF; CDR3 DNA: TGTGCCAGCAGTGAAGATCTGGGGACTGTAACCTACGAGCAGTACTTC
D gene: .; V gene: TRBV29-1; clone size: .; J gene: TRBJ2-7; CDR3 protein: CSVEDRREVYEQYF; CDR3 DNA: TGCAGCGTTGAAGATCGGCGTGAGGTCTACGAGCAGTACTTC
D gene: .; V gene: TRBV6-5; clone size: .; J gene: TRBJ2-4; CDR3 protein: CASSSVAKNIQYF; CDR3 DNA: TGTGCCAGCAGTTCTGTAGCCAAAAACATTCAGTACTTC
D gene: .; V gene: TRBV12-1; clone size: .; J gene: TRBJ2-7; CDR3 protein: CASSLRQGDISEQYF; CDR3 DNA: TGTGCCAGCAGCCTGAGACAGGGAGATATAAGCGAGCAGTACTTC
D gene: .; V gene: TRBV12-3/TRBV12-4; clone size: .; J gene: TRBJ1-2; CDR3 protein: CASSPGEGGYTF; CDR3 DNA: TGTGCCAGCAGCCCCGGGGAGGGGGGCTACACCTTC
D gene: TRBD2; V gene: TRBV9; clone size: .; J gene: TRBJ2-1; CDR3 protein: CASSIQREGAYNEQFF; CDR3 DNA: TGTGCCAGCAGCATTCAGCGGGAGGGCGCCTACAATGAGCAGTTCTTC
D gene: TRBD1; V gene: TRBV19; clone size: .; J gene: TRBJ1-1; CDR3 protein: CASSTSDRVLRAAEAFF; CDR3 DNA: TGTGCCAGTAGTACCAGCGACAGGGTTCTTCGTGCTGCTGAAGCTTTCTTT
D gene: .; V gene: TRBV10-2; clone size: .; J gene: TRBJ1-4; CDR3 protein: CASKGQLLDEKLFF; CDR3 DNA: TGCGCCTCAAAGGGGCAGCTTCTAGATGAAAAACTGTTTTTT
D gene: TRBD2; V gene: TRBV5-1; clone size: .; J gene: TRBJ2-7; CDR3 protein: CASSLGLAGGSYEQYF; CDR3 DNA: TGCGCCAGCAGCTTGGGACTAGCGGGGGGATCCTACGAGCAGTACTTC
D gene: TRBD1; V gene: TRBV30; clone size: .; J gene: TRBJ1-2; CDR3 protein: CAWRSAGQGGYTF; CDR3 DNA: TGTGCCTGGAGATCTGCTGGACAGGGGGGCTACACCTTC
D gene: TRBD1; V gene: TRBV9; clone size: .; J gene: TRBJ2-6; CDR3 protein: CASSVGGQVNPNVLTF; CDR3 DNA: TGTGCCAGCAGCGTAGGCGGACAGGTTAATCCTAACGTCCTGACTTTC
D gene: .; V gene: TRBV28; clone size: .; J gene: TRBJ1-2; CDR3 protein: CASSLDQRGYTF; CDR3 DNA: TGTGCCAGCAGTTTGGATCAGAGGGGCTACACCTTC
D gene: TRBD2; V gene: TRBV6-5; clone size: .; J gene: TRBJ2-3; CDR3 protein: CASSPGLANTDTQYF; CDR3 DNA: TGTGCCAGCAGCCCCGGACTAGCCAACACAGATACGCAGTATTTT
D gene: .; V gene: TRBV9; clone size: once; J gene: TRBJ1-2; CDR3 protein: CASSVGVAPAYGYTF; CDR3 DNA: TGTGCCAGCAGCGTAGGGGTAGCCCCCGCCTATGGCTACACCTTC
D gene: TRBD2; V gene: TRBV29-1; clone size: once; J gene: TRBJ2-3; CDR3 protein: CSVGGPSGSGTDTQYF; CDR3 DNA: TGCAGCGTTGGGGGACCTAGCGGGTCTGGCACAGATACGCAGTATTTT
D gene: .; V gene: TRBV6-5; clone size: .; J gene: TRBJ1-5; CDR3 protein: CAGSTAIFNQPQHF; CDR3 DNA: TGTGCCGGCTCGACAGCTATATTCAATCAGCCCCAGCATTTT
D gene: TRBD1; V gene: TRBV11-2; clone size: .; J gene: TRBJ1-1; CDR3 protein: CASSPDRGYTEAFF; CDR3 DNA: TGTGCCAGCAGCCCAGACAGGGGGTACACTGAAGCTTTCTTT
D gene: .; V gene: TRBV20-1; clone size: .; J gene: TRBJ1-4; CDR3 protein: CSASRAGEKLFF; CDR3 DNA: TGCAGTGCTAGTCGCGCAGGAGAAAAACTGTTTTTT
D gene: TRBD1; V gene: TRBV3-1/TRBV3-2; clone size: few; J gene: TRBJ2-5; CDR3 protein: CASSQGGQGRVGQTQYF; CDR3 DNA: TGTGCCAGCAGCCAAGGGGGACAGGGGCGTGTTGGGCAGACCCAGTACTTC
D gene: .; V gene: TRBV30; clone size: .; J gene: TRBJ2-5; CDR3 protein: CAWSFEETQYF; CDR3 DNA: TGTGCCTGGAGTTTTGAGGAGACCCAGTACTTC
D gene: .; V gene: TRBV5-4; clone size: .; J gene: TRBJ1-1; CDR3 protein: CASTVDRQWSEAFF; CDR3 DNA: TGTGCCAGCACTGTGGACCGACAGTGGTCTGAAGCTTTCTTT
D gene: .; V gene: TRBV7-2; clone size: .; J gene: TRBJ2-7; CDR3 protein: CASSQGGGSGRGSEQYF; CDR3 DNA: TGTGCCAGCAGCCAGGGGGGCGGGAGCGGGAGAGGATCCGAGCAGTACTTC
D gene: .; V gene: TRBV5-5; clone size: .; J gene: TRBJ2-4; CDR3 protein: CASSPGAKNIQYF; CDR3 DNA: TGTGCCAGCAGCCCCGGTGCCAAAAACATTCAGTACTTC
D gene: TRBD2; V gene: TRBV5-6; clone size: .; J gene: TRBJ2-5; CDR3 protein: CASSLVASGRTYRETQYF; CDR3 DNA: TGTGCCAGCAGCTTGGTGGCTAGCGGGAGGACTTATAGAGAGACCCAGTACTTC
D gene: .; V gene: TRBV3-1/TRBV3-2; clone size: .; J gene: TRBJ2-7; CDR3 protein: CASSPGSYEQYF; CDR3 DNA: TGTGCCAGCAGTCCGGGCTCCTACGAGCAGTACTTC
D gene: .; V gene: TRBV7-8; clone size: .; J gene: TRBJ2-7; CDR3 protein: CASTYSTGRGRNEQYF; CDR3 DNA: TGTGCCAGCACCTACTCAACTGGTCGGGGGAGGAACGAGCAGTACTTC
D gene: .; V gene: TRBV5-1; clone size: .; J gene: TRBJ2-3; CDR3 protein: CASSFGVSTPTDTQYF; CDR3 DNA: TGCGCCAGCAGCTTCGGGGTTTCGACACCCACAGATACGCAGTATTTT
D gene: .; V gene: TRBV21-1; clone size: .; J gene: TRBJ2-1; CDR3 protein: CASSKRLAVSSYNEQFF; CDR3 DNA: TGTGCCAGCAGCAAGCGACTAGCGGTCAGCTCCTACAATGAGCAGTTCTTC
D gene: TRBD2; V gene: TRBV28; clone size: .; J gene: TRBJ2-5; CDR3 protein: CASSSPFSGETQYF; CDR3 DNA: TGTGCCAGCAGTTCCCCATTTAGCGGGGAGACCCAGTACTTC
D gene: .; V gene: TRBV6-6; clone size: .; J gene: TRBJ2-7; CDR3 protein: CASWGQGGKYEQYF; CDR3 DNA: TGTGCCAGCTGGGGTCAGGGGGGAAAATACGAGCAGTACTTC
D gene: TRBD1; V gene: TRBV11-1; clone size: .; J gene: TRBJ2-5; CDR3 protein: CASSADRVKTQYF; CDR3 DNA: TGTGCCAGCAGTGCTGACAGGGTAAAGACCCAGTACTTC
D gene: .; V gene: TRBV5-1; clone size: .; J gene: TRBJ1-5; CDR3 protein: CASSLGLGQPQHF; CDR3 DNA: TGCGCCAGCAGCTTGGGTCTGGGCCAGCCCCAGCATTTT
D gene: .; V gene: TRBV15; clone size: .; J gene: TRBJ1-1; CDR3 protein: CATSRARGTQAFF; CDR3 DNA: TGTGCCACCAGCAGAGCGAGGGGGACGCAAGCTTTCTTT
D gene: TRBD1; V gene: TRBV30; clone size: .; J gene: TRBJ2-2; CDR3 protein: CALNRGRLTGELFF; CDR3 DNA: TGTGCCTTAAACAGGGGGCGCTTAACCGGGGAGCTGTTTTTT
D gene: .; V gene: TRBV20-1; clone size: .; J gene: TRBJ2-5; CDR3 protein: CSASTLRTQYF; CDR3 DNA: TGCAGTGCTAGCACGCTGCGCACCCAGTACTTC
D gene: .; V gene: TRBV9; clone size: .; J gene: TRBJ1-1; CDR3 protein: CASSSRTLGGTTEAFF; CDR3 DNA: TGTGCCAGCAGCTCACGGACGCTGGGGGGGACCACTGAAGCTTTCTTT